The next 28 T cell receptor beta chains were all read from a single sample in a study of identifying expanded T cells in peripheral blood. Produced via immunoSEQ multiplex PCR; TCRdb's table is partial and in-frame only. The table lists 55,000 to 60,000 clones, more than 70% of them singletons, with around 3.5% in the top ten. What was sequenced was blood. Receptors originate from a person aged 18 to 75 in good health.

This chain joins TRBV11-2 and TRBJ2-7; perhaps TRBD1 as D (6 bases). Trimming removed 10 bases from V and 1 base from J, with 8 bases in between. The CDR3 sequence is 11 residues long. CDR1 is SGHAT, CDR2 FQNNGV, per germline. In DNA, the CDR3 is TGTGCCACCAGGGGATCCTACGAGCAGTACTTC. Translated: CATRGSYEQYF.

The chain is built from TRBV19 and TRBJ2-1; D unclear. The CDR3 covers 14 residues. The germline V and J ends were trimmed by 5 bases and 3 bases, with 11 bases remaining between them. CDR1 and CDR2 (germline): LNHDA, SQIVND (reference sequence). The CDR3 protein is CASSVDGLYNEQFF. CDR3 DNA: TGTGCCAGTAGTGTTGACGGCCTCTACAATGAGCAGTTCTTC.

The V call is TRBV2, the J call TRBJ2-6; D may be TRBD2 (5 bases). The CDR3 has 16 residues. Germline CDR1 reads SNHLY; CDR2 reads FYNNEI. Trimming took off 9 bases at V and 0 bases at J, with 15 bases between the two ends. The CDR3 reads CARNGVGSSGANVLTF. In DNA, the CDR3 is TGTGCCAGGAACGGGGTAGGCAGCTCTGGGGCCAACGTCCTGACTTTC.

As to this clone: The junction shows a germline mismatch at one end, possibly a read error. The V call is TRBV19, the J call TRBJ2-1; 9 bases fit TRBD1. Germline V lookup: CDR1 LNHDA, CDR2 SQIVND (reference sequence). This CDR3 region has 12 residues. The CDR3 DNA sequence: TGTGCCAGTAGTGAAGCCGGGACAGGGTCGATCTTC. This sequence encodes CASSEAGTGSIF.

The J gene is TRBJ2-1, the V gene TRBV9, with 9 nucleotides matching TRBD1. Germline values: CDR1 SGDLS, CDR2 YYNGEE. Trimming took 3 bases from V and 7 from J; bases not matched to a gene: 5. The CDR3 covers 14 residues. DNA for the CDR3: TGTGCCAGCAGCGATAGGACAGGGGTAAATGAGCAGTTCTTC. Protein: CASSDRTGVNEQFF.

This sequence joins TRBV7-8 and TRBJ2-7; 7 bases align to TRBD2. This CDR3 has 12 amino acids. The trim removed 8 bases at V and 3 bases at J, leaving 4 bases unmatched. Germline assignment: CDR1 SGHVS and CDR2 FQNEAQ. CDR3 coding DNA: TGTGCCAGCGCCCGGGGGGACTACGAGCAGTACTTC. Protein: CASARGDYEQYF.

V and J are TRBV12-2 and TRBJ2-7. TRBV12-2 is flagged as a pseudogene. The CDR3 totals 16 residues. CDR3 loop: CASRLANRGRSYEQYF. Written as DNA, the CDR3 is TGTGCAAGTCGCTTGGCGAACCGGGGACGAAGTTACGAGCAGTACTTC.

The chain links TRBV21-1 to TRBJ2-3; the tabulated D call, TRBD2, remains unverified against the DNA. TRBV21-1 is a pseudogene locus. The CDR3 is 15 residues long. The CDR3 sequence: CASSGSVTSTDTQYF. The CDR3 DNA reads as TGTGCCAGCAGCGGTAGCGTGACAAGCACAGATACGCAGTATTTT.

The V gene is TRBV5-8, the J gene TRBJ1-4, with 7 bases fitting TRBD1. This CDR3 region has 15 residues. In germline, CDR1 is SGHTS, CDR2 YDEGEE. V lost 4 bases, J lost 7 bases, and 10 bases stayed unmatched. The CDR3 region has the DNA TGTGCCAGCAGCCCCGGGACAGAAGCCGGTGAAAAACTGTTTTTT. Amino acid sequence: CASSPGTEAGEKLFF.

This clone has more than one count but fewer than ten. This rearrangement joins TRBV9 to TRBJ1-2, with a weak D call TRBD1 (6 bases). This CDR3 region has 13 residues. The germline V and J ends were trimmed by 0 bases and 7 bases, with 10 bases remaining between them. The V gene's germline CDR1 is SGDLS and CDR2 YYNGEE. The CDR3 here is CASSVDTGFGYTF. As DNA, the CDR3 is TGTGCCAGCAGCGTAGATACAGGGTTTGGCTACACCTTC.

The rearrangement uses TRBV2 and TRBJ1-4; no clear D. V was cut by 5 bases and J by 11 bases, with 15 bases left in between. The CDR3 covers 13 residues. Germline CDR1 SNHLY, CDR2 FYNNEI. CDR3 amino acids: CASSLNLAEKLFF. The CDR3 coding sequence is TGTGCCAGCAGTCTAAACCTGGCTGAGAAACTGTTTTTT.

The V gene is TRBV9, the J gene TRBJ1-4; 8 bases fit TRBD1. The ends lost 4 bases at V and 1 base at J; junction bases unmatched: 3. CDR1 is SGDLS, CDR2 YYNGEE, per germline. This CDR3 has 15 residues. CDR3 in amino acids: CASSLGTGTNEKLFF. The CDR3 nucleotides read TGTGCCAGCAGCCTTGGGACAGGAACTAATGAAAAACTGTTTTTT.

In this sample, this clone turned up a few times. The CDR3 nucleotides read TGTGCCAGTAGTCCCCTGGGCCGAACTTATGGCTACACCTTC. Its protein product is CASSPLGRTYGYTF. This rearrangement joins TRBV19 to TRBJ1-2; D unclear. This CDR3 spans 14 amino acids. Trimming left V 5 bases short and J 5 bases short, with 15 bases between. CDR1 LNHDA and CDR2 SQIVND come from the germline V gene (reference sequence).

CDR3 sequence: CASRPPNSAYEQYF. As DNA, the CDR3 is TGTGCCAGCAGGCCACCCAATTCTGCCTACGAGCAGTACTTC. The chain couples TRBV28 to TRBJ2-7, with no clear D. The CDR3 contains 14 residues. The germline V gene has CDR1 MDHEN and CDR2 SYDVKM. The V gene lost 6 bases and the J gene lost 2 bases, with 14 bases spanning the gap. Using reference TRBV28 and TRBJ2-7 for the parts outside the CDR3, the full variable domain is DVKVTQSSRYLVKRTGEKVFLECVQDMDHENMFWYRQDPGLGLRLIYFSYDVKMKEKGDIPEGYSVSREKKERFSLILESASTNQTSMYLCASRPPNSAYEQYFGPGTRLTVT.

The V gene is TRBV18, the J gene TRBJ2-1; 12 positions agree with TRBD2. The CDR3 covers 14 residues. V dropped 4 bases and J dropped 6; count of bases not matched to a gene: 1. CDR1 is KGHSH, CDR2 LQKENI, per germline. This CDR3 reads CASSRGLAGNEQFF. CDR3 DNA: TGTGCCAGCTCACGGGGACTAGCGGGCAATGAGCAGTTCTTC.

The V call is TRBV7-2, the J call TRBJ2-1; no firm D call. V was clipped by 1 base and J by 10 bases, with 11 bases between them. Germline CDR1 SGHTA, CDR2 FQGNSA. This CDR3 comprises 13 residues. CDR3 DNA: TGTGCCAGCAGCTTAGATATCGTGGGGGAGCAGTTCTTC. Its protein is CASSLDIVGEQFF.

This chain's CDR3 is CASSPGTLATNEKLFF. CDR3 coding DNA: TGTGCCAGTAGCCCCGGGACCCTCGCAACTAATGAAAAACTGTTTTTT. The chain recombines TRBV19 with TRBJ1-4; TRBD1 is a possible D gene (5 bases). V was clipped by 6 bases and J by 0 bases, with 14 bases between them. The germline V gene has CDR1 LNHDA and CDR2 SQIVND (reference sequence). The CDR3 has 16 amino acids.

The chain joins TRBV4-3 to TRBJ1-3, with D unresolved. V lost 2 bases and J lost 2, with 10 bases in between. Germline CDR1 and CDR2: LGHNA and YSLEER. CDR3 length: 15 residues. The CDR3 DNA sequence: TGCGCCAGCAGCCAACGGGCAGACCCTGGAAACACCATATATTTT. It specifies CASSQRADPGNTIYF.

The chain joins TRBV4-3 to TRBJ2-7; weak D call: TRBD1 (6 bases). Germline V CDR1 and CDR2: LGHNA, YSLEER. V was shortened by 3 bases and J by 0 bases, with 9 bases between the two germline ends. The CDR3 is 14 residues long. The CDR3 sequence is CASSHHRASYEQYF. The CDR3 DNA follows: TGCGCCAGCAGCCACCACAGGGCCTCCTACGAGCAGTACTTC.

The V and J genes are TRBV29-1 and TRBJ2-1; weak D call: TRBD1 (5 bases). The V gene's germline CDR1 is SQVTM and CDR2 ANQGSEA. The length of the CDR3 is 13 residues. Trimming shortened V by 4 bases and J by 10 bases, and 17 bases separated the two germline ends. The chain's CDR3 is CSVGQLLGGEQFF. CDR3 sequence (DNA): TGCAGCGTTGGACAGCTCCTAGGTGGGGAGCAGTTCTTC.

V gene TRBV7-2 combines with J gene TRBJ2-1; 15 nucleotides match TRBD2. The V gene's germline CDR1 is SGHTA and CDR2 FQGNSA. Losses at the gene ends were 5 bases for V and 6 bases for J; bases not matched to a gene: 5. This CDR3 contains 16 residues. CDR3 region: CASSPPGLAGGNEQFF. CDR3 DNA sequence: TGTGCCAGCAGCCCGCCGGGACTAGCGGGAGGCAATGAGCAGTTCTTC. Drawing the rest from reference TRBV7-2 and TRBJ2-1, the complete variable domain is GAGVSQSPSNKVTEKGKDVELRCDPISGHTALYWYRQSLGQGLEFLIYFQGNSAPDKSGLPSDRFSAERTGGSVSTLTIQRTQQEDSAVYLCASSPPGLAGGNEQFFGPGTRLTVL.

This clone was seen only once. CDR3 sequence: CSSTTSGGHNEQFF. The CDR3 DNA follows: TGCAGCTCAACGACTAGCGGGGGGCACAATGAGCAGTTCTTC. The V and J genes are TRBV29-1 and TRBJ2-1; 13 bases are shared with TRBD2. The V gene's germline CDR1 is SQVTM and CDR2 ANQGSEA. With V trimmed by 8 bases and J by 5 bases, 6 bases remained unmatched. This CDR3 has 14 residues.

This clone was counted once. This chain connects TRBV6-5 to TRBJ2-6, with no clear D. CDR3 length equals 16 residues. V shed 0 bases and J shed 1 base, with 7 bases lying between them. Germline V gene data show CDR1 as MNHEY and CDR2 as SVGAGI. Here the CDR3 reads CASSYSRRSGANVLTF. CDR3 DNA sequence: TGTGCCAGCAGTTACTCGCGGCGGTCTGGGGCCAACGTCCTGACTTTC.

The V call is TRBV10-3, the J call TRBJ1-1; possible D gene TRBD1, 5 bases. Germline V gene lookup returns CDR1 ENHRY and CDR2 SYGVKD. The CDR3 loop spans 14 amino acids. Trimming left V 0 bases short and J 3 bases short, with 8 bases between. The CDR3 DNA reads TGTGCCATCAGTGAGTCTGGGGGAGACACTGAAGCTTTCTTT. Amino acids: CAISESGGDTEAFF.

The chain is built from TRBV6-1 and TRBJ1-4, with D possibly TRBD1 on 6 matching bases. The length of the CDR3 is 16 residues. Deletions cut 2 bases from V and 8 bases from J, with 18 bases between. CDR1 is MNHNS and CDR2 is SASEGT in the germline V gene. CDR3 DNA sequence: TGTGCCAGCAGTGAATACCCCGCAGGGGCAAGGGAAAAACTGTTTTTT. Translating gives CASSEYPAGAREKLFF.

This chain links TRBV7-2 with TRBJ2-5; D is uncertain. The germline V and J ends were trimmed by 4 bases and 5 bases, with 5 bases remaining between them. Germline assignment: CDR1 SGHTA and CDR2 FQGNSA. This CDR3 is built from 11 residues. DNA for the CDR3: TGTGCCAGCAGCTATTCGGAGACCCAGTACTTC. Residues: CASSYSETQYF.

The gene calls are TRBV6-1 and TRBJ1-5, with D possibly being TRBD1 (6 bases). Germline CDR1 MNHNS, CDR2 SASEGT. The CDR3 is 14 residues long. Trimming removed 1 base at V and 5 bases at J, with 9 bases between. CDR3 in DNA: TGTGCCAGCAGTGAAGTCTCAGGGGATCAGCCCCAGCATTTT. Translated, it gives CASSEVSGDQPQHF.

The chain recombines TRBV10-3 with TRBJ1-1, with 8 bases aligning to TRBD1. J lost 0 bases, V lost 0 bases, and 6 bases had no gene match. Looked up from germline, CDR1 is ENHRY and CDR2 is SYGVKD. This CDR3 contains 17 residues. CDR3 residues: CAISESFWDRLNTEAFF. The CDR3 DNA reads TGTGCCATCAGTGAGTCGTTTTGGGACAGGCTGAACACTGAAGCTTTCTTT.